The clone carrying this T cell receptor (beta chain) occurred many times. Its specificity is unknown. The data stem from a study of T-cell reconstitution after alpha-beta-depleted transplantation in children. V dropped 7 bases and J dropped 0; count of bases not matched to a gene: 6. Germline V gene lookup returns CDR1 SQVTM and CDR2 ANQGSEA. The CDR3 length is 15 residues. TCRbeta library construction was performed incorporating unique molecular identifiers. TCRdb re-derived calls from the PCR reads in MiXCR, one entry per CDR3 protein. The sample carries about 160,000 distinct CDR3 sequences, 11% recorded once. Study findings and constraints: It was surviving recipient T cells and thymic progenitors that gave some patients high TCRbeta diversity at day 60.

The clonotype was recovered from a boy under 10 years old with acute myeloid leukemia, due to receive a stem cell transplant. The chain joins TRBV29-1 to TRBJ2-6; 7 bases are shared with TRBD2. The sample in question was PBMCs, obtained before TCRalphabeta/CD19-depleted stem cell transplant. The CDR3 spells CSARGEGSGANVLTF. CDR3 DNA: TGCAGCGCTCGGGGGGAGGGCTCTGGGGCCAACGTCCTGACTTTC.